This TCR beta chain was profiled in a study of blood T cell repertoires in COVID-19. The CDR3 is made up of 14 amino acids. Germline V lookup: CDR1 KGHSH, CDR2 LQKENI. Trimming took 1 base from V and 1 from J, leaving 7 bases between them. The data were produced by immunoSEQ multiplex PCR, yet TCRdb's version contains in-frame clones alone and is incomplete. The sample has about 430,000 clones; around nine tenths are singletons. This chain links TRBV18 with TRBJ1-1; D remains ambiguous. The origin of this receptor is a woman under 30 who had been exposed to COVID-19. The sequenced material came from PBMCs or T cells enriched from blood (not recorded which). CDR3 loop: CASSPRAANTEAFF. The CDR3 nucleotides read TGTGCCAGCTCACCACGGGCCGCGAACACTGAAGCTTTCTTT.